The sample holds many counts of the clone carrying this T cell receptor (beta chain). Its target is unknown. The CDR3 is cut off 3 residues early in the read; its end comes from the germline J gene. This record belongs to a study of T cell clonality in common variable immunodeficiency. Study-level findings and limits: Fewer TCRbeta clones were shared among CVID subjects than controls.

The V and J ends lost 7 bases and 4 bases, in that order; junction bases with no gene match: 8. Per the germline V gene, CDR1 is DFQATT and CDR2 is SNEGSKA (reference sequence). This CDR3 spans 14 amino acids. Here immunoSEQ multiplex PCR was the method, and the copy in TCRdb shows in-frame clones only, minus some. The record shows around 81,000 clones for this sample, with no singletons present. The sequencing sample was made of peripheral blood mononuclear cells. The TCR comes from a person between 18 and 75 years old in good health. V and J are TRBV20-1 and TRBJ1-2; TRBD1 aligns across 11 bases. Partial CDR3 DNA: TGCAGTGTGCCGGACAGGGGGCGCGCCTATGGC. It translates to CSVPDRGRAYG. The full CDR3 reads CSVPDRGRAYGYTF.